These T cell receptor beta chains were read from a single sample in a study of blood T cell repertoires in COVID-19. TCRdb keeps only in-frame clones here, not all; method: immunoSEQ multiplex PCR. This sample has some 200,000 clones, with around 87% found just once. Sequenced material: peripheral blood. Every receptor here comes from a man aged 40-49 years with active or convalescent COVID-19. Each CDR3 is given with its conserved first and last residue. Fields, in order: CDR3 protein, clone size, V gene, J gene. The size of a clone is reported for some rows only, either as once, few or many, or as a class for expanded clones.

CDR3: CASRRGGQETQYF; size: -; V: TRBV21-1; J: TRBJ2-5
CDR3: CASSYRTGGHTGELFF; size: -; V: TRBV6-6; J: TRBJ2-2
CDR3: CASSQPTTGSGVAKNIQYF; size: few; V: TRBV4-2; J: TRBJ2-4
CDR3: CAISGVREDTQYF; size: -; V: TRBV10-3; J: TRBJ2-3
CDR3: CASSFSTGNTEAFF; size: -; V: TRBV7-9; J: TRBJ1-1
CDR3: CATSSSPATNEKLFF; size: -; V: TRBV15; J: TRBJ1-4
CDR3: CASSLSLENEQFF; size: -; V: TRBV11-1; J: TRBJ2-1
CDR3: CASSGTLKPNEAFF; size: -; V: TRBV6-5; J: TRBJ1-1
CDR3: CASRTGEEKLFF; size: -; V: TRBV12-3/TRBV12-4; J: TRBJ1-4
CDR3: CASSSRRSGYRTDTQYF; size: -; V: TRBV7-9; J: TRBJ2-3